These T cell receptor beta chains were read from a single sample in a study of response to subunit inactivated influenza vaccine. TCRdb called the RT-PCR reads again in MiXCR, with one record for every CDR3 protein. The sample carries 300,000 to 350,000 distinct CDR3 sequences, around a fifth recorded once. The source material was PBMCs from blood, sampled approximately 22 months after vaccination. The origin of the receptors is a man aged 45-69 years who received an inactivated influenza vaccine. Both conserved end residues are part of each CDR3. D genes are given only for firm matches. Clone sizes are given selectively: once, few, many, or a class where the clone is expanded.

d_gene	v_gene	abundance	j_gene	CDR3aa	CDR3nt
.	TRBV7-2	.	TRBJ1-5	CASSLQTDQPQHF	TGTGCCAGCAGCCTCCAGACTGATCAGCCCCAGCATTTT
.	TRBV4-3	few	TRBJ1-2	CASSQDPVSGYTF	TGCGCCAGCAGCCAAGATCCAGTCTCTGGCTACACCTTC
.	TRBV2	few	TRBJ2-5	CASNTGPVETQYF	TGTGCCAGCAATACGGGGCCGGTGGAGACCCAGTACTTC
.	TRBV11-2	.	TRBJ2-1	CASNRAPSSYNEQFF	TGTGCCAGCAATCGGGCCCCAAGCTCCTACAATGAGCAGTTCTTC
.	TRBV5-5	.	TRBJ2-3	CASSLEKSTDTQYF	TGTGCCAGCAGCTTGGAAAAGAGCACAGATACGCAGTATTTT
.	TRBV12-3/TRBV12-4	few	TRBJ2-3	CASSQDVLAGDTQYF	TGTGCCAGCAGCCAGGACGTACTAGCTGGTGATACGCAGTATTTT
.	TRBV28	few	TRBJ2-7	CASSFPSSYEQYF	TGTGCCAGCAGTTTCCCTAGCTCCTACGAGCAGTACTTC
.	TRBV3-1	few	TRBJ1-3	CASSSGTTSGNTIYF	TGTGCCAGCAGCTCCGGAACCACCTCTGGAAACACCATATATTTT
.	TRBV5-1	.	TRBJ2-5	CASSSTGLRETQYF	TGCGCCAGCAGCTCCACAGGGTTACGGGAGACCCAGTACTTC
TRBD1	TRBV5-1	.	TRBJ2-1	CASSLGQGVLSNEQFF	TGCGCCAGCAGCTTGGGACAGGGGGTTTTGTCCAATGAGCAGTTCTTC
.	TRBV19	.	TRBJ2-5	CASSIKGGAQETQYF	TGTGCCAGTAGTATAAAGGGGGGGGCACAAGAGACCCAGTACTTC
.	TRBV27	.	TRBJ2-1	CASGGTYYNEQFF	TGTGCCAGCGGGGGAACGTATTACAATGAGCAGTTCTTC
.	TRBV11-2	.	TRBJ2-2	CASSVGVTGELFF	TGTGCCAGCAGCGTAGGAGTCACCGGGGAGCTGTTTTTT
.	TRBV5-4	few	TRBJ1-1	CASRTGGRDTEAFF	TGTGCCAGCAGGACAGGTGGGAGGGACACTGAAGCTTTCTTT
.	TRBV27	.	TRBJ2-1	CASSLSPQGHEQFF	TGTGCCAGCAGTTTATCGCCCCAGGGACATGAGCAGTTCTTC
.	TRBV9	few	TRBJ2-1	CASSVGIAVVNEQFF	TGTGCCAGCAGCGTAGGAATAGCGGTAGTCAATGAGCAGTTCTTC
TRBD2	TRBV27	.	TRBJ2-3	CASSSLAGGDTDTQYF	TGTGCCAGCAGTTCCTTAGCGGGAGGGGACACAGATACGCAGTATTTT
TRBD1	TRBV3-1	few	TRBJ2-1	CASSNPGTEANEQFF	TGTGCCAGCAGTAATCCCGGGACAGAAGCCAATGAGCAGTTCTTC
.	TRBV12-3/TRBV12-4	few	TRBJ1-2	CASSSAVGYTF	TGTGCCAGCAGTTCCGCCGTAGGGTACACCTTC
.	TRBV7-9	.	TRBJ1-1	CASSTRGNTEAFF	TGTGCCAGCAGCACTAGAGGGAACACTGAAGCTTTCTTT
.	TRBV29-1	many	TRBJ1-1	CSVEAQSTEAFF	TGCAGCGTTGAGGCACAGAGCACTGAAGCTTTCTTT